Listed here are 22 T cell receptor beta chains from one sample, sequenced in a study of graft-versus-host responses after intestinal transplantation. TCRdb's copy holds only in-frame clones and misses some; the assay was immunoSEQ multiplex PCR. Altogether over 100,000 clones are present, just over 90% being singletons, with the ten largest covering about 0.25%. No antigen has been identified for these receptors. This specimen consisted of unstimulated CD4+ T cells sorted from spleen or lymph node cells, obtained before transplant. These receptors came from a human donor who was the organ donor for an intestinal transplant.

The gene calls are TRBV4-3 and TRBJ2-7; the match to TRBD1 covers 7 bases. With 0 bases clipped from V and 0 bases from J, the junction kept 5 bases outside the gene matches. Germline values: CDR1 LGHNA, CDR2 YSLEER. The CDR3 sequence is 16 residues long. In DNA, the CDR3 is TGCGCCAGCAGCCAAGATGTGGGACAGAGCTCCTACGAGCAGTACTTC. Residues: CASSQDVGQSSYEQYF.

As concerns this clone: The sample carries other DNA sequences with the same CDR3. The J gene is TRBJ1-1, the V gene TRBV7-2, with D perhaps matching TRBD1 (5 bases). Germline CDR1 is SGHTA and CDR2 is FQGNSA. The V and J ends lost 5 bases and 1 base respectively, with 8 bases between them. The CDR3 length is 13 residues. The CDR3 DNA is TGTGCCAGCAGCCTCACAGGGAACACTGAAGCTTTCTTT. Translated, it gives CASSLTGNTEAFF. Filled out from reference TRBV7-2 and TRBJ1-1, the complete variable domain reads GAGVSQSPSNKVTEKGKDVELRCDPISGHTALYWYRQSLGQGLEFLIYFQGNSAPDKSGLPSDRFSAERTGGSVSTLTIQRTQQEDSAVYLCASSLTGNTEAFFGQGTRLTVV.

The chain links TRBV6-6 to TRBJ1-5; no clear D gene. CDR1 MNHNY and CDR2 SVGAGI come from the germline V gene (reference sequence). V was pared by 2 bases and J by 5 bases, with 4 bases between. The CDR3 sequence is 12 residues long. The CDR3 is CASSYRDQPQHF. The CDR3 DNA is TGTGCCAGCAGTTACAGGGATCAGCCCCAGCATTTT.

The J gene is TRBJ2-5, the V gene TRBV5-1; TRBD2 aligns across 9 bases. The germline V gene encodes CDR1 SGHRS and CDR2 YFSETQ. V trimming: 2 bases; J trimming: 1 base; junction bases outside the gene matches: 6. The CDR3 totals 16 residues. The CDR3 region is CASSFMVAGVQETQYF. The DNA of the CDR3 is TGCGCCAGCAGCTTTATGGTAGCGGGAGTCCAAGAGACCCAGTACTTC. The full variable domain, with the rest looked up from reference TRBV5-1 and TRBJ2-5, is KAGVTQTPRYLIKTRGQQVTLSCSPISGHRSVSWYQQTPGQGLQFLFEYFSETQRNKGNFPGRFSGRQFSNSRSEMNVSTLELGDSALYLCASSFMVAGVQETQYFGPGTRLLVL.

The chain links TRBV6-1 to TRBJ2-3; TRBD2 aligns across 8 bases. This CDR3 has 12 residues. Germline CDR1 and CDR2: MNHNS and SASEGT. V gave up 4 bases and J gave up 9 bases; unmatched junction bases: 3. The CDR3, as DNA: TGTGCCAGCAGTGCCGTAGCGGGGACGCAGTATTTT. This translates into CASSAVAGTQYF.

This clone was recorded once. The J gene is TRBJ2-3, the V gene TRBV9, with a tentative D call TRBD2 (5 bases). This CDR3 spans 14 amino acids. Trimming removed 0 bases at V and 6 bases at J, with 11 bases between. Germline assignment: CDR1 SGDLS and CDR2 YYNGEE. The CDR3 DNA reads as TGTGCCAGCAGCGTAGTTTCTAGCAGGGATACGCAGTATTTT. Encoded protein: CASSVVSSRDTQYF.

V gene TRBV19 combines with J gene TRBJ1-2; 8 positions match TRBD1. Germline assignment: CDR1 LNHDA and CDR2 SQIVND (reference sequence). Trimming cost V 11 bases and J 6 bases; bases outside gene matches: 17. This CDR3 contains 15 residues. The CDR3 nucleotides are TGTGCCGCCGCACGCTCAGGGGGCCCTCTGGATGGCTACACCTTC. Its translation is CAAARSGGPLDGYTF.

For the CDR3, the DNA is TGTGCCAGCAGCTTAGCGGTACAGGGCTCTGGAAACACCATATATTTT. Amino acid sequence: CASSLAVQGSGNTIYF. The gene calls are TRBV7-2 and TRBJ1-3, with D perhaps TRBD1 (6 bases). Germline V CDR1 and CDR2: SGHTA, FQGNSA. This CDR3 is built from 16 residues. The germline V and J ends were trimmed by 0 bases and 0 bases, with 9 bases remaining between them.

This rearrangement joins TRBV30 to TRBJ1-2, with 8 bases fitting TRBD1. The CDR3 runs to 15 residues. After removal of 0 bases from V and 4 bases from J, the junction contained 7 bases not matched to a gene. CDR1 is GTSNPN and CDR2 is SVGIG in the germline V gene (reference sequence). This CDR3 is CAWSVPDRVAYGYTF. CDR3 nucleotides: TGTGCCTGGAGTGTCCCGGACAGGGTCGCCTATGGCTACACCTTC.

The chain carries TRBV30 and TRBJ2-7, with 8 bases matching TRBD1. The germline V gene encodes CDR1 GTSNPN and CDR2 SVGIG (reference sequence). J gave up 3 bases and V 1 base, and 2 bases lay outside the gene matches. CDR3 size: 13 residues. Here the CDR3 reads CAWSEQGGYEQYF. The CDR3 DNA reads TGTGCCTGGAGTGAACAGGGGGGCTACGAGCAGTACTTC.

The rearrangement joins TRBV5-1 to TRBJ2-1, with 8 bases fitting TRBD2. The V and J ends lost 0 bases and 6 bases, in that order; junction bases with no gene match: 8. The CDR3 loop spans 16 amino acids. Germline V gives CDR1 SGHRS, CDR2 YFSETQ. CDR3 coding DNA: TGCGCCAGCAGCTTGGGGGAGCGGGAGTGGGTCAATGAGCAGTTCTTC. This translates into CASSLGEREWVNEQFF.

The chain recombines TRBV7-2 with TRBJ2-7; 11 nucleotides agree with TRBD1. The germline CDR1 and CDR2 sequences are SGHTA and FQGNSA. The CDR3 totals 14 residues. The trim removed 3 bases at V and 6 bases at J, leaving 4 bases unmatched. This CDR3 is CASSFGQGATEQYF. The CDR3 DNA follows: TGTGCCAGCAGCTTTGGACAGGGGGCGACCGAGCAGTACTTC.

The chain employs TRBV4-1 and TRBJ2-1; 7 bases map to TRBD2. J gave up 0 bases and V 5 bases, and 10 bases lay outside the gene matches. The CDR3 is 17 residues long. Germline loops: CDR1 MGHRA, CDR2 YSYEKL. The CDR3 sequence is CASSAISGPSSYNEQFF. In nucleotides, the CDR3 is TGCGCCAGCAGCGCAATTAGCGGGCCCAGCTCCTACAATGAGCAGTTCTTC.

DNA for the CDR3: TGTGCCATCAGTGGACAGGGGCGGCAGACCCAGTACTTC. Its translation is CAISGQGRQTQYF. The chain recombines TRBV10-3 with TRBJ2-5; TRBD1 matches 8 bases. This CDR3 spans 13 amino acids. CDR1 is ENHRY and CDR2 is SYGVKD in the germline V gene. V dropped 4 bases and J dropped 6; count of bases not matched to a gene: 4.

V is TRBV19 and J is TRBJ1-5, with D uncertain. CDR3 size: 15 residues. CDR1 and CDR2 (germline): LNHDA, SQIVND (reference sequence). Trimming shortened V by 3 bases and J by 0 bases, and 9 bases separated the two germline ends. CDR3 protein: CASSIPGPSNQPQHF. In DNA form, the CDR3 reads TGTGCCAGTAGTATTCCGGGTCCTAGCAATCAGCCCCAGCATTTT. Combining the CDR3 with reference TRBV19 and TRBJ1-5 gives the whole variable domain DGGITQSPKYLFRKEGQNVTLSCEQNLNHDAMYWYRQDPGQGLRLIYYSQIVNDFQKGDIAEGYSVSREKKESFPLTVTSAQKNPTAFYLCASSIPGPSNQPQHFGDGTRLSIL.

The chain combines TRBV7-9 with TRBJ1-5; 9 bases line up with TRBD1. CDR3 length: 15 residues. Germline trimming cut 5 bases from V and 4 bases from J; bases unmatched to any gene: 6. The germline gives CDR1 SEHNR, CDR2 FQNEAQ (reference sequence). The CDR3 loop is CASSRGTGINQPQHF. CDR3 in DNA: TGTGCCAGCAGCCGAGGGACAGGGATTAATCAGCCCCAGCATTTT.

V usage is TRBV27 and J usage is TRBJ2-7, with D perhaps TRBD2 (5 bases). Germline loops: CDR1 MNHEY, CDR2 SMNVEV (reference sequence). The length of the CDR3 is 14 residues. The V end lost 6 bases, the J end lost 3 bases, and 15 bases lay between the germline ends. This chain's CDR3 is CASSPRRGDYEQYF. The DNA for the CDR3 is TGTGCCAGCAGCCCCCGACGGGGTGACTACGAGCAGTACTTC.

The gene calls are TRBV27 and TRBJ1-1, with D possibly matching TRBD1 (6 bases). The CDR3 runs 16 residues. Trimming shortened V by 10 bases and J by 5 bases, and 26 bases separated the two germline ends. CDR1 and CDR2 from the germline V gene are MNHEY and SMNVEV (reference sequence). The CDR3 loop reads CAIPPQLRGKRTEAFF. The DNA of the CDR3 is TGTGCCATTCCTCCCCAGTTGAGGGGGAAAAGGACTGAAGCTTTCTTT.

The V gene is TRBV28, the J gene TRBJ2-7; possible D gene TRBD1, 6 bases. Looked up from germline, CDR1 is MDHEN and CDR2 is SYDVKM. Deletions cut 3 bases from V and 4 bases from J, with 10 bases between. The CDR3 loop spans 13 amino acids. The chain's CDR3 is CASSFPQGYEQYF. The CDR3 nucleotides read TGTGCCAGCAGTTTTCCCCAGGGGTACGAGCAGTACTTC.

The chain has TRBV10-3 and TRBJ2-3; 9 bases are shared with TRBD2. The J segment lost 7 bases and the V segment lost 3 bases, leaving 8 bases of the junction unmatched. This CDR3 region has 15 residues. From germline, CDR1 is ENHRY and CDR2 SYGVKD. CDR3 DNA sequence: TGTGCCATCAGTGATGAGCGGGAGGTCGGTCATACGCAGTATTTT. This codes for CAISDEREVGHTQYF.

This chain connects TRBV27 to TRBJ2-5; tentative D call: TRBD2 (5 bases). This CDR3 is built from 14 residues. From germline, CDR1 is MNHEY and CDR2 SMNVEV (reference sequence). V was cut by 3 bases and J by 5 bases, with 13 bases left in between. CDR3 residues: CASSLYTRGETQYF. For the CDR3, the DNA is TGTGCCAGCAGTTTGTATACAAGAGGGGAGACCCAGTACTTC.

The chain carries TRBV6-6 and TRBJ2-7; D is uncertain. V was cut by 2 bases and J by 5 bases, with 7 bases left in between. The CDR3 covers 12 residues. Germline V gene lookup returns CDR1 MNHNY and CDR2 SVGAGI (reference sequence). CDR3 DNA sequence: TGTGCCAGCAGTTACCCCCAGGACGAGCAGTACTTC. This codes for CASSYPQDEQYF.